What follows is one TCR beta chain and its context. Its recognized antigen is unknown. Base qualities are not recorded, but no much larger clone differs from it by a single base. These data come from a study of T cells after yellow fever vaccination (dated by TCRdb to about 2019). With respect to the entire study: The SMART-Seq v4 Ultra Low Input RNA kit was used to prepare libraries from fractions with low cell numbers. To track T-cell clones before and after primary and booster YFV17D yellow fever vaccination, bulk TCR alpha and beta repertoires were sequenced longitudinally. The cohort comprised two healthy male donors, one aged 18 to 30 and one aged 30 to 40 years. Blood was drawn at multiple timepoints before and after primary and secondary immunization, with bulk PBMC replicates and cell subsets isolated.

The sequencing machine was an Illumina NovaSeq 6000. Synthesis of TCR cDNA relied on 5'RACE template switching, a step that introduced a universal primer site along with unique molecular identifiers. cDNA synthesis was primed from both the TCR alpha and TCR beta constant segments. Library amplification used two PCR steps, and the second PCR step added sample barcodes and sequencing adapters. Sequencing of the libraries was done on either Illumina HiSeq 2500 (2x100 bp) or NovaSeq (2x150 bp). Per the original workflow: MIGEC handled demultiplexing of reads and collapsing into UMI consensus sequences, while MiXCR performed V(D)J alignment. Clonotypes responding to the vaccine were identified with edgeR on replicate PBMC samples, with the criteria of FDR below 0.01 and a log2 fold change above 5 up to day 15. Each bulk clonotype received a CD4 or CD8 identity based on whether the sequenced CD4 or CD8 repertoire contained that clonotype at higher abundance. TCRdb redid the processing of the public reads, applying fastp at Q25 and MiXCR, and retained in-frame beta chains. Each record represents a unique CDR3 protein, reported with the most common genes and DNA among its rows. TCRdb's processing, not the study's, gives the V and J calls here. In this sample the table shows more than 95,000 distinct CDR3 sequences, almost 9% of which occur a single time. Jointly, the top ten make up roughly 43% of the sample.

The treatment or condition label of this sample denotes: live attenuated yellow fever vaccine strain. PBMCs were isolated from peripheral blood using a standard Ficoll-Paque protocol. CD4 and CD8 T-cell fractions were isolated with Dynabeads CD4 and CD8 positive selection kits. RNA was extracted with TriZol from bulk PBMCs, CD4 and CD8 fractions, and dextramer-positive and dextramer-negative fractions. Results and caveats for the whole study, not just this receptor: Only a couple of donors were included in the study, so the extent to which the findings can be generalized is limited. Computational filtering was needed because FACS-sorted repertoires could contain abundant contaminating clonotypes from the bulk population. Most clones expanded after primary vaccination (about 96% of CD4 and approximately 90% of CD8) were re-detected after the booster, suggesting that broad memory maintenance occurred. Compared with the primary T-cell response, the secondary T-cell response was faster but weaker, reaching its peak on day 5 rather than on day 15. A small fraction of clonotypes appeared in both the CD4 and CD8 compartments, likely as a result of convergent recombination.

In the germline V gene, CDR1 corresponds to SQVTM and CDR2 to ANQGSEA. V gives up 4 bases and J gives up 4 bases, and the segment between their germline ends measures 7 bases. Including the terminal cysteine and phenylalanine, the CDR3 comprises 12 residues. Kept here is only the CDR3 DNA, which spans 36 bases and is read in frame from base 1. The clonotype was recovered from a man between 18 and 29 years old who received the YFV17D yellow fever vaccine. The rearranged chain carries TRBV29-1 and TRBJ2-2, with no confidently assigned D gene. Sample: CD8+ T cells sorted from PBMCs, taken on the day of the yellow fever booster vaccination. This receptor has the CDR3 CSVGQPTGELFF. In nucleotide form, the sequence is TGCAGCGTTGGGCAGCCCACCGGGGAGCTGTTTTTT.